Listed below are T cell receptor beta chains from one sample, sequenced in a study of tumor-infiltrating lymphocytes in primary liver carcinoma. TCRdb reanalysed the multiplex PCR reads using MiXCR and keeps one entry per CDR3 protein. Here the sample spans some 320,000 distinct CDR3 sequences, about 60% being singletons. The specimen sequenced was peripheral blood. All receptors derive from a man aged 40-55 years with primary liver carcinoma and hepatitis B virus infection. Each CDR3 is given with its conserved first and last residue. D genes are given only for firm matches.

length: 16
V: TRBV20-1
J: TRBJ2-2
D: -
CDR3: CSARDIGDWAAGELFF

length: 11
V: TRBV28
J: TRBJ1-2
D: -
CDR3: CAINSNYGYTF

length: 15
V: TRBV4-1
J: TRBJ2-7
D: -
CDR3: CANSQEGGQGYEQYF

length: 14
V: TRBV11-1
J: TRBJ2-7
D: TRBD2
CDR3: CASGLEGLAGAHSF

length: 12
V: TRBV11-3
J: TRBJ2-3
D: -
CDR3: CASSIDTDTRYF

length: 14
V: TRBV2
J: TRBJ2-3
D: -
CDR3: CASSELQGTNTQYF

length: 14
V: TRBV29-1
J: TRBJ1-1
D: TRBD1
CDR3: CSVDTTGYGTEAFF

length: 14
V: TRBV29-1
J: TRBJ2-3
D: -
CDR3: CSVESYRVPDTHYF

length: 13
V: TRBV6-2/TRBV6-3
J: TRBJ2-7
D: -
CDR3: CASSYTLAYEQYF

length: 15
V: TRBV29-1
J: TRBJ2-2
D: -
CDR3: CSVGLWWGMTGELFF

length: 13
V: TRBV11-1
J: TRBJ2-7
D: TRBD1
CDR3: CTSRGKRSYAQYF

length: 17
V: TRBV5-1
J: TRBJ2-3
D: -
CDR3: CASSFAVSASPTDTQYF

length: 13
V: TRBV5-6
J: TRBJ2-5
D: -
CDR3: CASSSEGRKTQYF

length: 12
V: TRBV6-5
J: TRBJ2-7
D: -
CDR3: CTSSPGGYEQYF

length: 14
V: TRBV6-1
J: TRBJ1-1
D: TRBD1
CDR3: CASIRDRWGTEAFF

length: 15
V: TRBV11-2
J: TRBJ2-1
D: TRBD2
CDR3: CVSSLVAGEKNKQFF

length: 13
V: TRBV11-1
J: TRBJ1-1
D: TRBD1
CDR3: CTSSPQQGLDAFF

length: 14
V: TRBV7-9
J: TRBJ2-7
D: TRBD1
CDR3: CASSLGTGSREQYF

length: 15
V: TRBV5-1
J: TRBJ2-2
D: -
CDR3: CASSSGVGGTGELFF

length: 15
V: TRBV11-2
J: TRBJ1-1
D: -
CDR3: CASSLSNRVSIEAFF

length: 12
V: TRBV4-2
J: TRBJ2-7
D: -
CDR3: CTSSQDLNEQYF

length: 15
V: TRBV6-5
J: TRBJ2-2
D: -
CDR3: CARSYKPRGAGELFF

length: 14
V: TRBV7-8
J: TRBJ2-5
D: -
CDR3: CASSLAGRQETQYF

length: 13
V: TRBV5-5
J: TRBJ2-7
D: -
CDR3: CASSRASQNEQYF

length: 15
V: TRBV29-1
J: TRBJ2-1
D: TRBD1
CDR3: CSVVRDRGYHNEQFF

length: 14
V: TRBV5-4
J: TRBJ2-3
D: -
CDR3: CTSSPRGGKGTQYF

length: 16
V: TRBV28
J: TRBJ2-1
D: -
CDR3: CASSPRDGHSYNEQLF

length: 12
V: TRBV5-4
J: TRBJ1-1
D: -
CDR3: CASRSRTTKAFF

length: 14
V: TRBV12-3/TRBV12-4
J: TRBJ1-1
D: TRBD1
CDR3: CANRWGQLNTEAFF

length: 17
V: TRBV6-2/TRBV6-3
J: TRBJ2-5
D: TRBD2
CDR3: CASNSLAGTLGQETQYF

length: 17
V: TRBV4-3
J: TRBJ2-5
D: TRBD1
CDR3: CASSQVPGQGAPETQYF

length: 14
V: TRBV6-6
J: TRBJ1-1
D: -
CDR3: CASGGYGTNTEAFF

length: 12
V: TRBV5-4
J: TRBJ2-7
D: -
CDR3: CASSFTSTALNF

length: 16
V: TRBV13
J: TRBJ1-6
D: -
CDR3: CASSSPGDIGDSPLHF

length: 14
V: TRBV12-3/TRBV12-4
J: TRBJ1-1
D: -
CDR3: CTSSPASGGIEAFF

length: 15
V: TRBV12-3/TRBV12-4
J: TRBJ2-1
D: TRBD2
CDR3: CASRPSGTSDNEQFF

length: 16
V: TRBV6-2/TRBV6-3
J: TRBJ2-7
D: TRBD2
CDR3: CASSYGSGRAPHEQCF

length: 13
V: TRBV6-1
J: TRBJ1-2
D: TRBD1
CDR3: CASSPRQGYGYTF

length: 18
V: TRBV6-6
J: TRBJ1-1
D: -
CDR3: CASSYLIPAGTGNTEAFF

length: 15
V: TRBV11-2
J: TRBJ1-4
D: -
CDR3: CASSVRDNRNEKLFF